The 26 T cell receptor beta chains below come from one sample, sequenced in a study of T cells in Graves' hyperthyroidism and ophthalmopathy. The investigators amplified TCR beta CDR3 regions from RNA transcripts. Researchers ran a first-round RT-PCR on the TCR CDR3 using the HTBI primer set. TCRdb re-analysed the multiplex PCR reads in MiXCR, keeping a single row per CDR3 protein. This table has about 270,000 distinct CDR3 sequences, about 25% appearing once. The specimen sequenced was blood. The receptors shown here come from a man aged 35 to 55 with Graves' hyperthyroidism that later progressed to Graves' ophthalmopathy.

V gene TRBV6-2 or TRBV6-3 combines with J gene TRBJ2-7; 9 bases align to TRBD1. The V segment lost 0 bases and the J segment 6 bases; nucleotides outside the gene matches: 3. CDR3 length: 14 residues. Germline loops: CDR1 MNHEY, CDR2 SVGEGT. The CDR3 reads CASSYSLDRGEQYF. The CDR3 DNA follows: TGTGCCAGCAGTTACTCCTTGGACAGGGGCGAGCAGTACTTC.

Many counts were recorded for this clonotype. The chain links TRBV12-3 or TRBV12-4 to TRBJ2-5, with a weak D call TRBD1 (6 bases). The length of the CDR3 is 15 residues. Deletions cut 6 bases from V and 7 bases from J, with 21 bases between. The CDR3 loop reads CASSAHRAPGGTQYF. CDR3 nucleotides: TGTGCCAGCAGCGCACACAGGGCCCCGGGCGGGACCCAGTACTTC.

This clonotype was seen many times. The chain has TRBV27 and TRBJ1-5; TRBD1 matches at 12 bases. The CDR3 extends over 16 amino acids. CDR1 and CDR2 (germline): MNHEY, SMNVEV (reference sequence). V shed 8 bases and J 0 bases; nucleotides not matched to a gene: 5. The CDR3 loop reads CASWGTGGTSNQPQHF. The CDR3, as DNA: TGTGCCAGCTGGGGGACAGGGGGCACTAGCAATCAGCCCCAGCATTTT.

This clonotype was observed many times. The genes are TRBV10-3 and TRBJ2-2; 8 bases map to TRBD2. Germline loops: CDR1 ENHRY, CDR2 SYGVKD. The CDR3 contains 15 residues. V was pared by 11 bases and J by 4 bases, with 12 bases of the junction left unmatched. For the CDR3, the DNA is TGTGCCTCAACCAGCGGGAGTAAGAGCACCGGGGAGCTGTTTTTT. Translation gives CASTSGSKSTGELFF.

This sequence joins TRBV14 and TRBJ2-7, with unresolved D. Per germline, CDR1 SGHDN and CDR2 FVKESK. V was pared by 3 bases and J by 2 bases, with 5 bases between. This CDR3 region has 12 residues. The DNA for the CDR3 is TGTGCCAGCAGCCAGGCCACCTACGAGCAGTACTTC. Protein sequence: CASSQATYEQYF. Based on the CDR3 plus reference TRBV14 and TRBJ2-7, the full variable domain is EAGVTQFPSHSVIEKGQTVTLRCDPISGHDNLYWYRRVMGKEIKFLLHFVKESKQDESGMPNNRFLAERTGGTYSTLKVQPAELEDSGVYFCASSQATYEQYFGPGTRLTVT.

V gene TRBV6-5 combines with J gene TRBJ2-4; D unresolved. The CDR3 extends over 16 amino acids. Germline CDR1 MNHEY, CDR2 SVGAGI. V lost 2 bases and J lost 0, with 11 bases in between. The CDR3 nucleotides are TGTGCCAGCAGTTACGGTCAGGCTTTAGCCAAAAACATTCAGTACTTC. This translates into CASSYGQALAKNIQYF.

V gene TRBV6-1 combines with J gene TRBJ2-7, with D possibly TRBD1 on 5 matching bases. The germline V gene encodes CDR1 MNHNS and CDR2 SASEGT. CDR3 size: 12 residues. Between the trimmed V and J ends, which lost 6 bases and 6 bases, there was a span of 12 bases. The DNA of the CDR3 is TGTGCCAGCAGCTTTACAGGCCTCGAGCAGTACTTC. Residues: CASSFTGLEQYF.

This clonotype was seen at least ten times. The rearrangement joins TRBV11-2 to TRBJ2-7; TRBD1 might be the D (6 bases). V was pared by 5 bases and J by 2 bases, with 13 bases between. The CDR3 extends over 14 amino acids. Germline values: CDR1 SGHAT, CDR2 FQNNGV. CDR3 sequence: CASSPSQGPYEQYF. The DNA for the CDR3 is TGTGCCAGCAGCCCTTCACAGGGCCCCTACGAGCAGTACTTC. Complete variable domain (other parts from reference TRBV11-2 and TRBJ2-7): EAGVAQSPRYKIIEKRQSVAFWCNPISGHATLYWYQQILGQGPKLLIQFQNNGVVDDSQLPKDRFSAERLKGVDSTLKIQPAKLEDSAVYLCASSPSQGPYEQYFGPGTRLTVT.

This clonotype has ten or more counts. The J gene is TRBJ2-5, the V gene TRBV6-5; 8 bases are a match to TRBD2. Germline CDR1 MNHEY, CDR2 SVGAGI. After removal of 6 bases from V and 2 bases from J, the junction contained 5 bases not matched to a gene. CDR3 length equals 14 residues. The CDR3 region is CASSLAGLQETQYF. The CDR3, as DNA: TGTGCCAGCAGCTTAGCGGGGCTGCAAGAGACCCAGTACTTC.

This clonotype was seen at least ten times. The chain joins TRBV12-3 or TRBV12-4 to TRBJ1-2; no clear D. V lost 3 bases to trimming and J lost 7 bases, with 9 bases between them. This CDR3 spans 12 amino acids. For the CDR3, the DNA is TGTGCCAGCAGTTTTATGGGTCCTGGCTACACCTTC. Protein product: CASSFMGPGYTF.

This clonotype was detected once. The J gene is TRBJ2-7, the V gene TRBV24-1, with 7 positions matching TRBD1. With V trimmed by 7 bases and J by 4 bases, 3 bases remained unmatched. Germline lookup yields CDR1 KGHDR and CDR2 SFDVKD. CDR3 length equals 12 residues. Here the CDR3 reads CATSSGQYEQYF. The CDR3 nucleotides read TGTGCCACCAGCTCGGGACAGTACGAGCAGTACTTC.

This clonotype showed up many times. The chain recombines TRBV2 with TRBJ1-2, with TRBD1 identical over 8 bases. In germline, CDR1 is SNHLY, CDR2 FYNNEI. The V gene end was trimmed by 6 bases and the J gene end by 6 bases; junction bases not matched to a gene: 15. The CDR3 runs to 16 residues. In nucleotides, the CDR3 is TGTGCCAGCAGCGGAGATCCCCGGGGACAGGCGAATGGCTACACCTTC. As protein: CASSGDPRGQANGYTF.

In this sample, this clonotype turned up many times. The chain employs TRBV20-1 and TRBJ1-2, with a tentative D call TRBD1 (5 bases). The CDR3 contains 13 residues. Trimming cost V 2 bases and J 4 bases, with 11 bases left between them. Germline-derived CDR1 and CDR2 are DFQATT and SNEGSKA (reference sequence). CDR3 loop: CSARKDTIYGYTF. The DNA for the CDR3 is TGCAGTGCTAGAAAGGACACGATCTATGGCTACACCTTC.

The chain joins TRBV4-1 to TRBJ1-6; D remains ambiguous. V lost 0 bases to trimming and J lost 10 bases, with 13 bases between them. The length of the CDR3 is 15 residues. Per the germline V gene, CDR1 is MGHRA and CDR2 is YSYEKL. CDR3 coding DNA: TGCGCCAGCAGCCAAGACCGGGATACGGGGTCACCCCTCCACTTT. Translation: CASSQDRDTGSPLHF.

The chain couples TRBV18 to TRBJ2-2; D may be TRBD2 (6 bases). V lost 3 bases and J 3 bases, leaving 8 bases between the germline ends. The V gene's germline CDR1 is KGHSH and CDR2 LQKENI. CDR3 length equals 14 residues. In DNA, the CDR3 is TGTGCCAGCTCACCGCAGCGGGACACCGGGGAGCTGTTTTTT. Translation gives CASSPQRDTGELFF.

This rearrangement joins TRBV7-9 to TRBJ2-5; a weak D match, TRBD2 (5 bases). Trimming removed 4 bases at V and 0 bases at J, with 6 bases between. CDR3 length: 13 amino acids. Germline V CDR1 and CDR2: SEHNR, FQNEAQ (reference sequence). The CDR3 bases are TGTGCCAGCAGCTACGGGGACCAAGAGACCCAGTACTTC. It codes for CASSYGDQETQYF.

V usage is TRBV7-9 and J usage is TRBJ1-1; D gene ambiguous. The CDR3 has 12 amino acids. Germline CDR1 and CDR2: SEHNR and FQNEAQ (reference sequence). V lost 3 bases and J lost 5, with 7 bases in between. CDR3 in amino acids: CASSFEQTEAFF. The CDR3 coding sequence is TGTGCCAGCAGCTTTGAACAGACTGAAGCTTTCTTT.

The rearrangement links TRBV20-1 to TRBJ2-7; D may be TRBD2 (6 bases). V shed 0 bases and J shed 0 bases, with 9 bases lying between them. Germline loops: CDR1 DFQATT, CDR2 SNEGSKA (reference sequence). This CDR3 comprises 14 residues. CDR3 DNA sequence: TGCAGTGCTAGAGACCAAGCGGGCTCCTACGAGCAGTACTTC. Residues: CSARDQAGSYEQYF.

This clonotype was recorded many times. The chain's CDR3 is CASSPLWGEPVRNTIYF. The CDR3 region has the DNA TGTGCCAGCAGCCCCCTTTGGGGGGAACCCGTGAGAAACACCATATATTTT. This chain uses TRBV6-2 or TRBV6-3 with TRBJ1-3; tentative D call: TRBD1 (5 bases). This CDR3 contains 17 residues. From germline, CDR1 is MNHEY and CDR2 SVGEGT. Trimming stripped 6 bases from V and 5 bases from J, with 23 bases between.

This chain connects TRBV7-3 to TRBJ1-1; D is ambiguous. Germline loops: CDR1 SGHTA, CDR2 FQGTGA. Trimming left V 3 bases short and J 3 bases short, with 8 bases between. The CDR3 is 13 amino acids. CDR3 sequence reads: CASSFFPDTEAFF. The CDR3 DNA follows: TGTGCCAGCAGCTTCTTCCCGGACACTGAAGCTTTCTTT.

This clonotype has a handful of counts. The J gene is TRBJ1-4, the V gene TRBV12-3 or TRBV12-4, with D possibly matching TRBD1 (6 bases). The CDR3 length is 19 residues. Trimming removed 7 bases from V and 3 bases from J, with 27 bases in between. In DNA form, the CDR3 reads TGTGCCAGCATTTCCCCCAGGGGATGGGGAAAGGGACCTAATGAAAAACTGTTTTTT. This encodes CASISPRGWGKGPNEKLFF.

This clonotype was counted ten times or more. DNA of the CDR3: TGCGCCAGCAGCCAAGCGCCAGGGGGCCCTCAGTACGAGCAGTACTTC. This gives the protein CASSQAPGGPQYEQYF. The rearrangement links TRBV4-1 to TRBJ2-7; 8 nucleotides align to TRBD1. The CDR3 totals 16 residues. Germline V lookup: CDR1 MGHRA, CDR2 YSYEKL. After removal of 1 base from V and 4 bases from J, the junction contained 9 bases not matched to a gene.

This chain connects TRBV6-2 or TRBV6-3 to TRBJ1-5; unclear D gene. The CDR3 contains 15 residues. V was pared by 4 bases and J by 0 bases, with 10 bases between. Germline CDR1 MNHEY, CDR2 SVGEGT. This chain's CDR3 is CASSSGQISNQPQHF. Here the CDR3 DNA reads TGTGCCAGCAGTTCCGGGCAGATTAGCAATCAGCCCCAGCATTTT.

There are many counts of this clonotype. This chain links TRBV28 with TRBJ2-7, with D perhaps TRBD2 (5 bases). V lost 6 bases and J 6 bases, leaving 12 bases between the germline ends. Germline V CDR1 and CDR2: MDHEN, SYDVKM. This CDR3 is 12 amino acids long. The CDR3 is CASSPGVSEQYF. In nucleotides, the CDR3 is TGTGCCAGCAGCCCCGGGGTAAGCGAGCAGTACTTC.

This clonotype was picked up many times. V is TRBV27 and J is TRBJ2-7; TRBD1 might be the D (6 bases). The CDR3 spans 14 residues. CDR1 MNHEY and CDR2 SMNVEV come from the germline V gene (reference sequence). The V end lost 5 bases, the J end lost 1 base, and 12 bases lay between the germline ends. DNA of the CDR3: TGTGCCAGCAGTCACGGGACACCTTCCTACGAGCAGTACTTC. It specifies CASSHGTPSYEQYF.

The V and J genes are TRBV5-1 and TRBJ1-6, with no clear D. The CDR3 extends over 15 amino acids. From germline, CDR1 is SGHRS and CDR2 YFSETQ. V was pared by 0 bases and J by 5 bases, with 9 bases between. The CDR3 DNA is TGCGCCAGCAGCTTGGTAGCGGAGAATAATTCACCCCTCCACTTT. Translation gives CASSLVAENNSPLHF.